Detailed here is one TCR beta chain. Its antigen is not identified. Alongside a J-beta primer mix, a sample-barcoded 5' primer served in a second PCR lasting about 7 to 11 cycles. Every cDNA molecule carried a tag from a template-switch adaptor bearing 12 random nucleotides. TCRdb passed the 5' RACE reads through MiXCR, listing each CDR3 protein once. The data contain roughly 860,000 distinct CDR3 sequences, about 59% of them singletons. This entry belongs to a study of blood T cells in healthy people across ages. Study-wide results and limits: Percentage of naive T cells showed a strong correlation with TCR beta diversity.

The sample taken for sequencing was blood. The sequence was obtained from a man younger than 40 in good health.

This CDR3 reads CASSVARDYGYTF. Written as DNA, the CDR3 is TGTGCCAGCAGCGTAGCCAGGGATTATGGCTACACCTTC. V gene TRBV9 combines with J gene TRBJ1-2; weak D call: TRBD1 (5 bases). CDR3 length equals 13 residues. CDR1 is SGDLS, CDR2 YYNGEE, per germline. The germline V and J ends were trimmed by 0 bases and 5 bases, with 8 bases remaining between them. Supplemented by reference TRBV9 and TRBJ1-2, the full variable domain reads DSGVTQTPKHLITATGQRVTLRCSPRSGDLSVYWYQQSLDQGLQFLIQYYNGEERAKGNILERFSAQQFPDLHSELNLSSLELGDSALYFCASSVARDYGYTFGSGTRLTVV.